The rows below give T cell receptor beta chains drawn from one sample of a study of blood T cell repertoires in COVID-19. Only in-frame clones appear in the TCRdb table, and some are missing; sequencing was by immunoSEQ multiplex PCR. The sample contains 150,000 to 200,000 clones, roughly three quarters of which appear only once. The sample consisted of PBMCs or T cells enriched from blood (not recorded which). These receptors came from a man between 60 and 75 years old who had been exposed to COVID-19. Both conserved end residues are part of each CDR3. D genes are given only for firm matches. Clone size, where shown, is once, few, many, or a class for clones that have expanded.

TRBJ2-3 - TRBV10-3 TRBD1 TGTGCCATCAGTGGGGACAGTTCTACAGATACGCAGTATTTT CAISGDSSTDTQYF
TRBJ1-4 - TRBV24-1 TRBD1 TGTGCCACCAGTGATTGGCGACCAGGGGGCGCAGTGGGGTCTAATGAAAAACTGTTTTTT CATSDWRPGGAVGSNEKLFF
TRBJ2-1 few TRBV27 TRBD2 TGTGCCAGCAGTTCGACTAGCAGGCGGGAGCAGTTCTTC CASSSTSRREQFF
TRBJ2-2 - TRBV19 TRBD2 TGTGCCAGTAGTATAGGAACTAGCGGGGCGAACACCGGGGAGCTGTTTTTT CASSIGTSGANTGELFF
TRBJ2-5 - TRBV12-5 TRBD2 TGTGCTAGTGGCCAAGGACTAGCGGGACATTGGGAGACCCAGTACTTC CASGQGLAGHWETQYF
TRBJ1-5 - TRBV9 TRBD1 TGTGCCAGCAGCGTCACAGGGGACGGCAATCAGCCCCAGCATTTT CASSVTGDGNQPQHF
TRBJ2-1 once TRBV7-2 TRBD2 TGTGCCAGCATCCCACCGGGAGGTGTTGAGCAGTTCTTC CASIPPGGVEQFF
TRBJ2-7 - TRBV7-8 - TGTGCCAGCACCCAGGACTCAATCGAAGCCTACGAGCAGTACTTC CASTQDSIEAYEQYF
TRBJ2-1 once TRBV6-5 TRBD2 TGTGCCAGTTTCCAAGCGGGAGGGAGCAGGAAGCAGTTCTTC CASFQAGGSRKQFF
TRBJ1-4 - TRBV27 TRBD1 TGTGCCAGCAGTCCGAGACAGGGGGCTTGGGAAAAACTGTTTTTT CASSPRQGAWEKLFF
TRBJ2-7 - TRBV5-4 - TGTGCCAGCACCTCAGGGGAGGGAATTCCCTACGAGCAGTACTTC CASTSGEGIPYEQYF
TRBJ1-1 once TRBV19 - TGTGCCAGTAGTACAGGATTGGTCAGCACTGAAGCTTTCTTT CASSTGLVSTEAFF
TRBJ1-1 few TRBV2 - TGTGCCAGCAATACACAGGGTGTCATGAACACTGAAGCTTTCTTT CASNTQGVMNTEAFF
TRBJ2-5 once TRBV7-2 TRBD1 TGTGCCAGCAGCCCTTTGACAGGGTTGATAGAGACCCAGTACTTC CASSPLTGLIETQYF
TRBJ2-1 - TRBV27 TRBD2 TGTGCCAGCAGCCCAGCGGGAGGGAGCTACAATGAGCAGTTCTTC CASSPAGGSYNEQFF
TRBJ2-5 - TRBV30 - TGTGCCTGGAGGGAGGTCGGGACCCAGTACTTC CAWREVGTQYF
TRBJ1-5 - TRBV11-2 - TGTGCCAGCAGCTTGGGATCAGGGGCCTATAGCAATCAGCCCCAGCATTTT CASSLGSGAYSNQPQHF
TRBJ2-3 - TRBV19 - TGTGCCAGTACCTCAGGGTTGGGCACGCAGTATTTT CASTSGLGTQYF
TRBJ1-2 once TRBV28 TRBD1 TGTGCCAGCAGTATAACAGGGGGGCTAGGAGGCTACACCTTC CASSITGGLGGYTF
TRBJ2-3 - TRBV10-3 TRBD1 TGTGCCATCAGTGTGGACAGGGTCGGCACAGATACGCAGTATTTT CAISVDRVGTDTQYF
TRBJ1-1 many TRBV21-1 - TGTGCCAGCAGCAAAGAGGGGGGGACCTTGAAAGCTTTCTTT CASSKEGGTLKAFF
TRBJ2-2 - TRBV5-4 TRBD1 TGTGCCAGCAGCTTTGGTCCCGGGACAGGGGTTCAAAGGGAGCTGTTTTTT CASSFGPGTGVQRELFF
TRBJ2-1 - TRBV11-2 - TGTGCCAGCAGCTTCTTAGCGGCCTCTTCCTACAATGAGCAGTTCTTC CASSFLAASSYNEQFF
TRBJ2-1 - TRBV3-1/TRBV3-2 - TGTGCCAGCAGCCAAGATTTTGACTTCCCCTACAATGAGCAGTTCTTC CASSQDFDFPYNEQFF
TRBJ1-5 - TRBV6-5 TRBD1 TGTGCCAGCAGACAGGGGGTCAATCAGCCCCAGCATTTT CASRQGVNQPQHF
TRBJ1-2 - TRBV2 TRBD1 TGTGCCAGCAGTTTCAACAGGGGCCGGAGTGGCTACACCTTC CASSFNRGRSGYTF
TRBJ1-2 once TRBV28 - TGTGCCAGCAGACCTACAGTGAACTATGGCTACACCTTC CASRPTVNYGYTF
TRBJ1-5 - TRBV18 TRBD1 TGTGCCAGCTCAGGTCAACAGGGGAGCAATCAGCCCCAGCATTTT CASSGQQGSNQPQHF
TRBJ2-5 - TRBV7-8 - TGTGCCAGCAGCCAACGGTCCTCCATTGGGACCCAGTACTTC CASSQRSSIGTQYF
TRBJ2-1 - TRBV24-1 TRBD2 TGTGCCACCAGTGATCCGACTAGCGGGGTGGACAATGAGCAGTTCTTC CATSDPTSGVDNEQFF
TRBJ2-7 - TRBV6-2/TRBV6-3 - TGTGCCAGCAGTTACGCGACATCCTACGAGCAGTACTTC CASSYATSYEQYF
TRBJ2-7 few TRBV29-1 - TGCAGCGTTGAAGTACAGCCTCGGGGCGAGCAGTACTTC CSVEVQPRGEQYF
TRBJ2-2 few TRBV2 TRBD1 TGTGCCAGACGTAACAGGGGGCTGACCGGGGAGCTGTTTTTT CARRNRGLTGELFF
TRBJ2-7 - TRBV2 - TGTGCCAGCAGAACAGGGTTGTGGGAGCAGTACTTC CASRTGLWEQYF
TRBJ1-3 - TRBV19 - TGTGCCAGTAGTACCCAGGGACGGGGACTATCTGGAAACACCATATATTTT CASSTQGRGLSGNTIYF
TRBJ1-1 - TRBV11-2 - TGTGCCAGCAGCTTGGGGCCGAACACTGAAGCTTTCTTT CASSLGPNTEAFF
TRBJ2-3 - TRBV27 TRBD2 TGTGCCAGCAGTTCCTCGCTACTAGCGGGAGTCGCAGATACGCAGTATTTT CASSSSLLAGVADTQYF
TRBJ1-5 - TRBV7-2 - TGTGCCAGCAGCCTAGGGGCAGGGGATAATCAGCCCCAGCATTTT CASSLGAGDNQPQHF
TRBJ2-5 - TRBV2 - TGTGCCAGCATTCGGGACATTATGGGGGAGACCCAGTACTTC CASIRDIMGETQYF
TRBJ2-1 - TRBV30 - TGTGCCTGGAGTGTACATCAGTTATTCTTGCCCTACAATGAGCAGTTCTTC CAWSVHQLFLPYNEQFF